These T cell receptor beta chains were read from a single sample in a study of cytomegalovirus exposure and HLA in healthy donors. TCRdb's copy holds only in-frame clones and misses some; the assay was immunoSEQ multiplex PCR. This sample has approximately 150,000 clones, with 80% to 85% found just once. The specimen sequenced was PBMCs. The receptors derive from a woman in her twenties or thirties in good health and CMV-seronegative. Both conserved end residues are part of each CDR3. D genes are given only for firm matches. Not all rows give a size; the values are once, few, many and, for expanded clones, a class.

-,TRBV2,-,TRBJ1-1,TGTGCCAGCAGTGGGAGATTAGGGGGCACTGAAGCTTTCTTT,CASSGRLGGTEAFF
-,TRBV6-5,-,TRBJ2-4,TGTGCCAGCAGTTACGGGGGCGCAACCAAAAACATTCAGTACTTC,CASSYGGATKNIQYF
TRBD2,TRBV15,-,TRBJ2-7,TGTGCCACCAGCAGAGATCTAGCGGGAGCTTCCTACGAGCAGTACTTC,CATSRDLAGASYEQYF
-,TRBV18,once,TRBJ1-1,TGTGCCAGCTCATTAGACTACACGGGACTCCGGAACACTGAAGCTTTCTTT,CASSLDYTGLRNTEAFF
-,TRBV7-2,once,TRBJ1-2,TGTGCCAGCAGCTTAGCGAAGCCGACAGCAATCTATGGCTACACCTTC,CASSLAKPTAIYGYTF
TRBD1,TRBV19,once,TRBJ2-7,TGTGCCAGTAGTACGGACAGGAGGCCTTTCTACGAGCAGTACTTC,CASSTDRRPFYEQYF
-,TRBV28,once,TRBJ2-7,TGTGCCAGCAGTTCACAGCGAGGGGGATTCTACGAGCAGTACTTC,CASSSQRGGFYEQYF
TRBD2,TRBV5-8,-,TRBJ2-3,TGTGCCAGCAGTATGACTAGCGGGAGGCCCACAGATACGCAGTATTTT,CASSMTSGRPTDTQYF
-,TRBV15,-,TRBJ1-2,TGTGCCACCAGCAGAGATAGGACCATTTCGGGGGGCTACACCTTC,CATSRDRTISGGYTF
-,TRBV9,-,TRBJ2-2,TGTGCCAGCAGCCCCATGTTGACCGGGGAGCTGTTTTTT,CASSPMLTGELFF
TRBD1,TRBV11-2,-,TRBJ1-1,TGTGCCAGCAGCTCCCGGACAGGGGGACCCAACACTGAAGCTTTCTTT,CASSSRTGGPNTEAFF
-,TRBV7-2,-,TRBJ1-5,TGTGCCAGCAGCTTATTACAGGAGGGTCAGCCCCAGCATTTT,CASSLLQEGQPQHF
-,TRBV5-6,few,TRBJ2-7,TGTGCCAGCACCCTTCCCCGCAGGGACAACGAGCAGTACTTC,CASTLPRRDNEQYF
TRBD2,TRBV5-1,-,TRBJ2-7,TGCGCCAGCAGCCCTCTATCCTCGGGGACTAGCCCGAAATGGGAGCAGTACTTC,CASSPLSSGTSPKWEQYF
TRBD2,TRBV29-1,-,TRBJ2-3,TGCAGCGCTCAAGCTAGCGGGGGCCTAAGCACAGATACGCAGTATTTT,CSAQASGGLSTDTQYF
-,TRBV30,-,TRBJ1-1,TGTGCCTGGACCCAGGGTCTGTTCGCTGAAGCTTTCTTT,CAWTQGLFAEAFF